This TCR beta chain came from a study of cytomegalovirus exposure and HLA in healthy donors. Study summary: Caucasian-associated ancestry cluster membership applied to approximately 80% of around 400 genotyped donors. Study-wide points: Earlier results showed most TCR beta V segments being productive about 90% or about 30% of the time. Apparent HLA restriction characterized most CMV-associated TCR beta chains in a later analysis.

This clone was recorded only once. The antigen is unknown. Samples came from healthy bone marrow donors. The primer mix had 60 Vbeta and 13 Jbeta primers. TCRdb's copy holds only in-frame clones and misses some; the assay was immunoSEQ multiplex PCR. The sample consists of 150,000 to 200,000 clones, about 86% of them appearing once. Sequencing was done on a sample of PBMCs. The origin of this receptor is a woman under 30 in good health and CMV-seropositive.

This CDR3 is CASGAWGDTEAFF. The DNA for the CDR3 is TGTGCCAGCGGGGCTTGGGGGGACACTGAAGCTTTCTTT. The rearrangement uses TRBV9 and TRBJ1-1, with D maybe TRBD1 (5 bases). Trimming left V 7 bases short and J 3 bases short, with 13 bases between. This CDR3 is built from 13 residues. Germline V gives CDR1 SGDLS, CDR2 YYNGEE.